The source of this T cell receptor beta chain is a study of metastatic and nonmetastatic thyroid tumors. Study as a whole: Repertoire comparisons spanned blood and tumor or nodule tissue from malignant and benign thyroid patients. Study observations and caveats: Malignant tumors reportedly showed significantly higher TCR beta diversity than benign nodules in both blood and tumor.

Original handling: It was from CDR3 differences across clinicopathological groups that a distant-metastasis classifier for papillary thyroid cancer was built. TCRdb used MiXCR to call clones anew from the PCR reads. TCRdb assigned the V and J calls; the authors' analysis was not used. Altogether some 84,000 clones are present, 7.5% to 9% being singletons, with the ten largest covering 8.8%. This clone was counted between two and nine times. Its antigen remains unidentified. The CDR3 extends over 12 amino acids. Per the germline V gene, CDR1 is SNHLY and CDR2 is FYNNEI. Deletions cut 6 bases from V and 6 bases from J, with 9 bases between. Not a single patient had been given any form of treatment at any point before undergoing thyroid surgery.

The specimen was blood. This rearrangement joins TRBV2 to TRBJ2-1, with D possibly TRBD2 on 5 matching bases. The sequence came from a female donor with papillary thyroid cancer or a benign thyroid nodule (not recorded which). Some clones in this sample may be carry-over from other donors' samples. In DNA form, the CDR3 reads TGTGCCAGCAGACGGACTGTCAATGAGCAGTTCTTC. Its translation is CASRRTVNEQFF.